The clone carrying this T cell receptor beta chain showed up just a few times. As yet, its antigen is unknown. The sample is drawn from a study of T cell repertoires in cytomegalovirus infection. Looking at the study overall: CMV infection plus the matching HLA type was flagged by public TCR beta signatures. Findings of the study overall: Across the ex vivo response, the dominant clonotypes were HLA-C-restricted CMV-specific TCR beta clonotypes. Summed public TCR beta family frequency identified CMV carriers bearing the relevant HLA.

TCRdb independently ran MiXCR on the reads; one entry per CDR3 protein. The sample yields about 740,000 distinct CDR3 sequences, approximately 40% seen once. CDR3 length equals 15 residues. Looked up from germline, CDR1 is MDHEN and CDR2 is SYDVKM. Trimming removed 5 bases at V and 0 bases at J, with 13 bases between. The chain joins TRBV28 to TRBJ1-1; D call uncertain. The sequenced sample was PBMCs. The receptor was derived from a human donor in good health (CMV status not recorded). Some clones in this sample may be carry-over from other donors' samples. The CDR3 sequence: CASSPTQSMNTEAFF. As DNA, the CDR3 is TGTGCCAGCAGTCCGACACAGAGCATGAACACTGAAGCTTTCTTT.